The sequence of this TCR beta chain was determined in a study of a mutant IDH1 vaccine in newly diagnosed glioma. Whole-study context: Earlier treatment was radiotherapy, temozolomide, or both, with most getting both.

Sequencing used immunoSEQ multiplex PCR; TCRdb keeps in-frame clones, though not all of them. The sample includes about 60,000 clones, around 80% seen only once; the top ten take about 4.2%. The CDR3 covers 14 residues. Germline CDR1 is WSHSY and CDR2 is SAAADI. The germline V and J ends were trimmed by 7 bases and 0 bases, with 12 bases remaining between them. Of note for this clone: The antigen remains unidentified.

As to time point: week 35, safety follow-up. What each vaccine dose contained was 300 ug of mutant IDH1 20-mer peptide, accompanied by topical imiquimod. Patients were given eight vaccinations, scheduled in weeks 1, 3, 5, 7, 11, 15, 19 and 23. Sequencing was performed on PBMCs, taken from a glioma patient whose treatment included an IDH1 peptide vaccine. The clonotype was recovered from a man under 40 with glioma. This sequence joins TRBV10-2 and TRBJ1-1, with D unresolved. CDR3 coding DNA: TGCGCCAGCAAATCTGGAGTAATGAACACTGAAGCTTTCTTT. It translates to CASKSGVMNTEAFF.